This is a list of T cell receptor beta chains from one sample in a study of blood T cell repertoires in COVID-19. The table came from immunoSEQ multiplex PCR; TCRdb's copy has only in-frame clones and leaves some out. Here the sample spans roughly 100,000 clones, around 81% being singletons. What was sequenced was peripheral blood. Receptor source: an older woman with acute or convalescent COVID-19. Both conserved end residues are part of each CDR3. Each record gives: J gene, V gene, D gene, clone size, CDR3 DNA, CDR3 protein. The D gene is left open where the match is weak. Clone sizes are given selectively: once, few, many, or a class where the clone is expanded.

>TRBJ2-5|TRBV20-1|TRBD2|NA
TGCAGTGCTAGTACCGGACTAGCGGAATACCAAGAGACCCAGTACTTC
CSASTGLAEYQETQYF
>TRBJ2-7|TRBV4-1|TRBD2|NA
TGCGCCAGCAGCCAAGGGCTAGCGGAGTCCCCCTCCTACGAGCAGTACTTC
CASSQGLAESPSYEQYF
>TRBJ1-1|TRBV15|NA|NA
TGTGCCACCAGCAGGTCCATGAACACTGAAGCTTTCTTT
CATSRSMNTEAFF
>TRBJ1-5|TRBV27|NA|NA
TGTGCCAGCAGTCCCCTGGGCAGGGCCGAATATAGCAATCAGCCCCAGCATTTT
CASSPLGRAEYSNQPQHF
>TRBJ1-1|TRBV9|TRBD1|NA
TGTGCCAGCAGCGCAGACAGGGTGGGCACTGAAGCTTTCTTT
CASSADRVGTEAFF
>TRBJ1-5|TRBV19|TRBD1|once
TGTGCCAGTAGTTTCTTAGGACAGGATCAGCCCCAGCATTTT
CASSFLGQDQPQHF
>TRBJ2-7|TRBV7-2|NA|NA
TGTGCCAGCAGCTTAGAGATGGGGGCGGGCTACGAGCAGTACTTC
CASSLEMGAGYEQYF
>TRBJ2-1|TRBV30|TRBD2|NA
TGTGCCTGGAGTGACGGCGGGGGTTACAATGAGCAGTTCTTC
CAWSDGGGYNEQFF
>TRBJ1-1|TRBV7-3|NA|NA
TGTGCCAGCAGCTTAAGCGGTGGGGGCGTCTCTGAAGCTTTCTTT
CASSLSGGGVSEAFF
>TRBJ1-1|TRBV18|TRBD1|NA
TGTGCCAGCTCTCGACAGGGGACAAAGACTGAAGCTTTCTTT
CASSRQGTKTEAFF
>TRBJ2-7|TRBV7-9|TRBD1|NA
TGTGCCAGCAGTTACAGGGGTTCCTACGAGCAGTACTTC
CASSYRGSYEQYF
>TRBJ1-6|TRBV30|NA|once
TGTGCCTGGAGTGTACGCGGGGCTTGGGCCCGTTCACCCCTCCACTTT
CAWSVRGAWARSPLHF
>TRBJ1-4|TRBV12-3/TRBV12-4|NA|NA
TGTGCCAGCGCCTCCGGGATCCGGGAAAAACTGTTTTTT
CASASGIREKLFF
>TRBJ1-2|TRBV6-2/TRBV6-3|NA|NA
TGTGCCAGCAGTCTCCCGGGCCAGTGGGGAGGTGGCTACACCTTC
CASSLPGQWGGGYTF
>TRBJ2-1|TRBV6-5|TRBD2|NA
TGTGCCAGCAGTTCCCCTAGCGGGAGGATGAATGAGCAGTTCTTC
CASSSPSGRMNEQFF
>TRBJ2-1|TRBV29-1|TRBD2|NA
TGCAGCGGGACTAGCGGCCTTCACAATGAGCAGTTCTTC
CSGTSGLHNEQFF
>TRBJ1-2|TRBV7-2|NA|NA
TGTGCCAGCAGCTTGAAGGGGTTAGACTATGGCTACACCTTC
CASSLKGLDYGYTF
>TRBJ1-1|TRBV29-1|TRBD1|few
TGCAGCGCCGTGATTACAGGGGGCCGTGAAGCTTTCTTT
CSAVITGGREAFF
>TRBJ2-5|TRBV6-2/TRBV6-3|TRBD2|NA
TGTGCCAGCAGTCAGGGACTAGCGGGAGTAAAGGAGACCCAGTACTTC
CASSQGLAGVKETQYF
>TRBJ1-1|TRBV7-2|NA|once
TGTGCCAGCAGCTTCCGGGGAGCCGACACTGAAGCTTTCTTT
CASSFRGADTEAFF
>TRBJ1-3|TRBV4-2|NA|NA
TGTGCCAGCAGCCAAGTTTTAGTCTCTGGAAACACCATATATTTT
CASSQVLVSGNTIYF
>TRBJ1-6|TRBV30|NA|NA
TGTGCCTGGAGGAGCTCCTATAATTCACCCCTCCACTTT
CAWRSSYNSPLHF
>TRBJ2-7|TRBV7-9|TRBD2|NA
TGTGCCACTCAGCGGGGGAGCTACGAGCAGTACTTC
CATQRGSYEQYF
>TRBJ1-2|TRBV18|NA|few
TGTGCCAGCTCACCACAGGGGACTGAAGGCTACACCTTC
CASSPQGTEGYTF
>TRBJ2-1|TRBV5-6|TRBD2|NA
TGTGCCAGCAGCTCAGGGACTAGCGGGCTAAATGAGCAGTTCTTC
CASSSGTSGLNEQFF
>TRBJ1-3|TRBV30|NA|NA
TGTGCCTGGAGTGTACCCGGACAGGGAAACACCATATATTTT
CAWSVPGQGNTIYF
>TRBJ1-2|TRBV4-1|NA|NA
TGCGCCAGCAGCCAACAGGACACGGGCTATGGCTACACCTTC
CASSQQDTGYGYTF
>TRBJ2-1|TRBV9|TRBD1|NA
TGTGCCAGCAGCGTAGATCAACAGGGGGCGCGAAATGAGCAGTTCTTC
CASSVDQQGARNEQFF
>TRBJ2-7|TRBV21-1|NA|NA
TGTGCCAGCAGCAAACAAGAGAACAGGGGGCAATCATATTCCCCCTACGAGCAGTACTTC
CASSKQENRGQSYSPYEQYF
>TRBJ1-5|TRBV19|NA|NA
TGTGCCAGTAGTACCATACAGTATCAGCCCCAGCATTTT
CASSTIQYQPQHF
>TRBJ2-1|TRBV30|NA|NA
TGTGCCTGGGGGCTCTGGGGGGTTTCCTACAATGAGCAGTTCTTC
CAWGLWGVSYNEQFF
>TRBJ1-2|TRBV18|TRBD1|NA
TGTGCCAGCTCACCACCGGGGACAGGGTATGGCTACACCTTC
CASSPPGTGYGYTF
>TRBJ2-7|TRBV4-3|NA|NA
TGCGCCAGCAGCCAATCACAGGGTAACGAGCAGTACTTC
CASSQSQGNEQYF
>TRBJ2-7|TRBV29-1|NA|NA
TGCAGCGTTGAGAATGAGAATGTGGGAGGGACATCCTACGAGCAGTACTTC
CSVENENVGGTSYEQYF
>TRBJ2-3|TRBV6-1|NA|few
TGTGCCAGCAGTGACGGGCTGGGGGGGGCCTTAGATACGCAGTATTTT
CASSDGLGGALDTQYF
>TRBJ1-5|TRBV27|NA|NA
TGTGCCAGCAGTTCTCTCGGGAGCAATCAGCCCCAGCATTTT
CASSSLGSNQPQHF
>TRBJ2-7|TRBV28|NA|NA
TGTGCCAGCAGTTTATTCCAGTCCTACGAGCAGTACTTC
CASSLFQSYEQYF
>TRBJ1-3|TRBV2|TRBD1|NA
TGTGCCAGCAGTGCCCGGGACAGGGGGGGAAACACCATATATTTT
CASSARDRGGNTIYF
>TRBJ1-2|TRBV7-2|TRBD1|NA
TGTGCCAGCAGCTTAACAGGGGGCGAGGTCTATGGCTACACCTTC
CASSLTGGEVYGYTF
>TRBJ2-5|TRBV7-9|NA|NA
TGTGCCAGCACCCCCCTGGCCGAGACCCAGTACTTC
CASTPLAETQYF
>TRBJ2-6|TRBV6-5|NA|NA
TGTGCCAGCAGTACCCGGTTGTCTGGGGCCAACGTCCTGACTTTC
CASSTRLSGANVLTF
>TRBJ1-2|TRBV5-3|NA|NA
TGTGCCAGAAGCCTTCCGGGGACACTAGGGAATGGCTACACCTTC
CARSLPGTLGNGYTF
>TRBJ2-2|TRBV24-1|TRBD2|few
TGTGCCACCAGTGAATTAGCGGGAGATGGGACCGGGGAGCTGTTTTTT
CATSELAGDGTGELFF
>TRBJ1-5|TRBV7-9|TRBD1|NA
TGTGCCAGCAGCTTACAGGGGGCGGAAAATTCGCCCCAGCATTTT
CASSLQGAENSPQHF
>TRBJ2-1|TRBV18|NA|NA
TGTGCCAGCTCACCCGGAGGTGTATCCTACAATGAGCAGTTCTTC
CASSPGGVSYNEQFF
>TRBJ1-2|TRBV6-5|TRBD1|NA
TGTGCCAGCAGTTCCCCTGGGGCCGGGACAGGGCATGGCTACACCTTC
CASSSPGAGTGHGYTF
>TRBJ2-2|TRBV19|NA|NA
TGTGCCAGCCGGACTCAGGGGTCCGGGGAGCTGTTTTTT
CASRTQGSGELFF